One and the same sample provided the 15 T cell receptor beta chains below, sequenced in a study of T-cell memory formation after mild COVID-19. TCRdb reprocessed the 5' RACE reads with MiXCR, giving one entry per CDR3 protein. The sample has over 35,000 distinct CDR3 sequences, 8% to 10% seen once; the top ten hold around 11%. Specimen: PBMCs or a T cell subset sorted from them (not recorded which). All receptors derive from an adult woman who had mild COVID-19 (a few samples of this study predate the infection). Cell type and time point are not known.

The chain has TRBV27 and TRBJ2-2; 7 bases agree with TRBD1. The CDR3 sequence is 16 residues long. The germline CDR1 and CDR2 sequences are MNHEY and SMNVEV (reference sequence). V lost 6 bases to trimming and J lost 4 bases; unmatched junction nucleotides: 11. For the CDR3, the DNA is TGTGCCAGCAGAATGGGACAGCGGTCCATCACCGGGGAGCTGTTTTTT. As protein: CASRMGQRSITGELFF.

The sample holds many counts of this clonotype. The chain uses TRBV5-6 and TRBJ2-7, with D perhaps being TRBD1 or TRBD2 (5 bases each). This CDR3 region has 12 residues. Trimming took 2 bases from V and 3 from J, leaving 6 bases between them. Per germline, CDR1 SGHDT and CDR2 YYEEEE. CDR3: CASSFGGYEQYF. DNA for the CDR3: TGTGCCAGCAGCTTTGGGGGCTACGAGCAGTACTTC.

This clonotype has just a few counts. The chain links TRBV5-1 to TRBJ2-1; D remains unclear. Germline V gene lookup returns CDR1 SGHRS and CDR2 YFSETQ. Between the trimmed V and J ends, which lost 4 bases and 2 bases, there was a span of 13 bases. This CDR3 comprises 15 residues. The DNA for the CDR3 is TGCGCCAGCAGCCCACGGACGGACCCCTACAATGAGCAGTTCTTC. Its protein product is CASSPRTDPYNEQFF.

This clonotype was detected ten times or more. The rearrangement links TRBV29-1 to TRBJ1-3, with D unresolved. Trimming removed 3 bases from V and 0 bases from J, with 12 bases in between. The CDR3 contains 15 residues. In germline, CDR1 is SQVTM, CDR2 ANQGSEA. This CDR3 reads CSVERYESSGNTIYF. In DNA, the CDR3 is TGCAGCGTTGAGCGATATGAGAGCTCTGGAAACACCATATATTTT.

The table lists this clonotype with a few counts. The chain couples TRBV11-3 to TRBJ2-1; 8 bases are shared with TRBD2. Unmatched junction bases numbered 15, after V lost 1 base and J lost 4 bases. The CDR3 totals 19 residues. CDR1 SGHNT and CDR2 YENEEA come from the germline V gene. The CDR3 region is CASSLAGGPMQGPYNEQFF. In nucleotides, the CDR3 is TGTGCCAGCAGCTTAGCGGGAGGGCCAATGCAGGGGCCTTACAATGAGCAGTTCTTC.

This clonotype has only a few counts. This rearrangement joins TRBV29-1 to TRBJ1-1; D is perhaps TRBD1 (5 bases). Germline values: CDR1 SQVTM, CDR2 ANQGSEA. The CDR3 is 15 residues long. The V gene lost 3 bases and the J gene lost 6 bases, with 20 bases spanning the gap. The CDR3, as DNA: TGCAGCGTTGAGGTAGGGGTAGAGAATCGAGCTGAAGCTTTCTTT. Its translation: CSVEVGVENRAEAFF. Full variable domain (missing parts from reference TRBV29-1 and TRBJ1-1): SAVISQKPSRDICQRGTSLTIQCQVDSQVTMMFWYRQQPGQSLTLIATANQGSEATYESGFVIDKFPISRPNLTFSTLTVSNMSPEDSSIYLCSVEVGVENRAEAFFGQGTRLTVV.

This chain connects TRBV6-5 to TRBJ2-5; tentative D call: TRBD2 (6 bases). Germline V gene sequence: CDR1 MNHEY, CDR2 SVGAGI. The CDR3 has 13 residues. V was trimmed by 6 bases and J by 10 bases, leaving 18 bases between them. The CDR3 bases are TGTGCCAGCAGATCCGGGAGTACAAGAGTCCAGTACTTC. Translation: CASRSGSTRVQYF.

The chain joins TRBV6-2 or TRBV6-3 to TRBJ2-1; no firm D call. From germline, CDR1 is MNHEY and CDR2 SVGEGT. V lost 2 bases and J 6 bases, leaving 11 bases between the germline ends. The CDR3 spans 14 residues. CDR3 residues: CASSYDTPGNEQFF. The CDR3 DNA reads TGTGCCAGCAGTTACGACACCCCGGGCAATGAGCAGTTCTTC.

This clonotype turned up a few times. This chain links TRBV18 with TRBJ2-7; D perhaps matches TRBD2 (5 bases). CDR3 size: 12 residues. In germline, CDR1 is KGHSH, CDR2 LQKENI. Deletions cut 3 bases from V and 5 bases from J, with 8 bases between. In DNA form, the CDR3 reads TGTGCCAGCTCACCCTCCGGGAACGAGCAGTACTTC. Its translation is CASSPSGNEQYF.

The V and J genes are TRBV6-4 and TRBJ1-3; 7 bases map to TRBD1. The CDR3 has 14 amino acids. With V trimmed by 6 bases and J by 0 bases, 2 bases remained unmatched. From germline, CDR1 is MRHNA and CDR2 SNTAGT. In nucleotides, the CDR3 is TGTGCCAGCAGGGACAGGAGCTCTGGAAACACCATATATTTT. This sequence encodes CASRDRSSGNTIYF.

The V and J genes are TRBV9 and TRBJ2-1; D is undetermined. Germline V lookup: CDR1 SGDLS, CDR2 YYNGEE. The CDR3 length is 14 residues. Trimming left V 0 bases short and J 3 bases short, with 7 bases between. CDR3 amino acids: CASSVESGYNEQFF. The CDR3 coding sequence is TGTGCCAGCAGCGTAGAATCCGGCTACAATGAGCAGTTCTTC.

This clonotype was observed once. J is TRBJ1-2 and V is TRBV5-6, with D possibly being TRBD1 (5 bases). The germline V gene has CDR1 SGHDT and CDR2 YYEEEE. This CDR3 spans 14 amino acids. V was cut by 0 bases and J by 0 bases, with 6 bases left in between. The DNA for the CDR3 is TGTGCCAGCAGCTTGGGGGGGTCTAACTATGGCTACACCTTC. This translates into CASSLGGSNYGYTF.

This rearrangement joins TRBV9 to TRBJ2-3, with 13 bases aligning to TRBD2. The germline V gene has CDR1 SGDLS and CDR2 YYNGEE. Unmatched junction bases numbered 8, after V lost 4 bases and J lost 0 bases. The CDR3 sequence is 18 residues long. Written as DNA, the CDR3 is TGTGCCAGCAGCTCCGGACTAGCGGGGGACCTTAGCACAGATACGCAGTATTTT. It specifies CASSSGLAGDLSTDTQYF.

This clonotype was seen more than once but under ten times. The chain is built from TRBV5-6 and TRBJ2-2; a weak D match, TRBD2 (7 bases). V lost 4 bases and J 2 bases, leaving 15 bases between the germline ends. This CDR3 has 16 residues. From germline, CDR1 is SGHDT and CDR2 YYEEEE. CDR3 region: CASSLLGGGNTGELFF. For the CDR3, the DNA is TGTGCCAGCAGCCTCCTGGGAGGGGGTAACACCGGGGAGCTGTTTTTT.

V and J are TRBV5-1 and TRBJ1-2; TRBD1 matches at 9 bases. After removal of 2 bases from V and 6 bases from J, the junction contained 5 bases not matched to a gene. CDR3 length equals 14 residues. CDR1 SGHRS and CDR2 YFSETQ come from the germline V gene. The CDR3 nucleotides are TGCGCCAGCAGCTTAGACAGGGGGAGAGATGGCTACACCTTC. Its translation is CASSLDRGRDGYTF.